The 26 T cell receptor beta chains below come from one sample, sequenced in a study of vaccination and CD4 T cells after COVID-19. These TCRs' antigens remain unknown. Sequencing of DNA taken from cultured CD4+ T cells relied on the Oncomine TCR Beta short-read assay. One entry per CDR3 protein results from TCRdb running MiXCR on the PCR reads. The sample holds about 14,000 distinct CDR3 sequences, around 53% seen once. Treatment in this sample: approximately nine-day PBMC culture with coronavirus spike peptide pools or control peptides (ViraFEST assay). The source was CD4+ T cells from blood, cultured in vitro, collected before SARS-CoV-2 vaccination. These receptors came from a human donor who had recovered from COVID-19.

This clonotype has more than one count but fewer than ten. This sequence joins TRBV7-8 and TRBJ2-2; D might be TRBD1 (5 bases). The CDR3 is 13 residues long. Germline values: CDR1 SGHVS, CDR2 FQNEAQ. V was cut by 4 bases and J by 4 bases, with 7 bases left in between. CDR3 region: CASSSQGTGELFF. In nucleotides, the CDR3 is TGTGCCAGCAGCTCCCAGGGCACCGGGGAGCTGTTTTTT.

The chain combines TRBV20-1 with TRBJ1-6; 8 nucleotides match TRBD1. Germline CDR1 reads DFQATT; CDR2 reads SNEGSKA (reference sequence). The CDR3 covers 14 residues. The V and J ends lost 2 bases and 7 bases, in that order; junction bases with no gene match: 4. The CDR3 DNA follows: TGCAGTGCTAGAACCACAGGGGGGAATTCACCCCTCCACTTT. Translation: CSARTTGGNSPLHF.

This clonotype appeared a single time. The V call is TRBV4-2, the J call TRBJ1-2; D unclear. V was shortened by 0 bases and J by 4 bases, with 9 bases between the two germline ends. The V gene's germline CDR1 is LGHNA and CDR2 YNFKEQ. This CDR3 contains 14 residues. The DNA of the CDR3 is TGTGCCAGCAGCCAAGATGAGGGCCTCTATGGCTACACCTTC. Its protein is CASSQDEGLYGYTF.

The rearrangement links TRBV7-9 to TRBJ2-7; TRBD1 is a possible D gene (6 bases). Germline lookup yields CDR1 SEHNR and CDR2 FQNEAQ (reference sequence). This CDR3 contains 15 residues. Trimming stripped 1 base from V and 3 bases from J, with 13 bases between. CDR3 residues: CASSLGRTVLYEQYF. In DNA form, the CDR3 reads TGTGCCAGCAGCTTAGGTAGGACAGTACTCTACGAGCAGTACTTC.

The V and J genes are TRBV18 and TRBJ2-7, with TRBD2 as a possible D gene (6 bases). The ends were cut back, 3 bases at V and 5 bases at J, with 11 bases in the middle. This CDR3 is 13 amino acids long. Germline V gene sequence: CDR1 KGHSH, CDR2 LQKENI. The CDR3 reads CASSPSGVDEQYF. The CDR3 nucleotides read TGTGCCAGCTCACCGTCGGGGGTGGACGAGCAGTACTTC. The variable domain in full, with the rest retrieved from reference TRBV18 and TRBJ2-7, is NAGVMQNPRHLVRRRGQEARLRCSPMKGHSHVYWYRQLPEEGLKFMVYLQKENIIDESGMPKERFSAEFPKEGPSILRIQQVVRGDSAAYFCASSPSGVDEQYFGPGTRLTVT.

This sequence joins TRBV6-8 and TRBJ1-2, with 9 bases matching TRBD1. Per germline, CDR1 MNHGY and CDR2 SAAAGT. Trimming at V came to 4 bases and at J to 6 bases, leaving 12 bases not matched to a gene. This CDR3 is 16 amino acids long. The CDR3 loop reads CASSCFRDREDDGYTF. The DNA of the CDR3 is TGTGCCAGCAGTTGCTTCCGGGACAGGGAGGATGATGGCTACACCTTC.

The rearrangement uses TRBV5-4 and TRBJ2-2, with D unresolved. The length of the CDR3 is 14 residues. CDR1 is SGHNT and CDR2 is YYREEE in the germline V gene (reference sequence). V lost 4 bases and J 1 base, leaving 8 bases between the germline ends. The CDR3 is CASSRQENTGELFF. CDR3 DNA sequence: TGTGCCAGCAGCCGCCAGGAGAACACCGGGGAGCTGTTTTTT. The variable domain in full, completed from reference TRBV5-4 and TRBJ2-2, reads ETGVTQSPTHLIKTRGQQVTLRCSSQSGHNTVSWYQQALGQGPQFIFQYYREEENGRGNFPPRFSGLQFPNYSSELNVNALELDDSALYLCASSRQENTGELFFGEGSRLTVL.

This clonotype appeared a few times. This CDR3 reads CASSARQGVNAGNTIYF. The CDR3 DNA follows: TGTGCCAGCAGCGCCCGACAGGGGGTTAACGCTGGAAACACCATATATTTT. The chain employs TRBV21-1 and TRBJ1-3; TRBD1, the table's D call, lacks a check against the DNA. TRBV21-1 is recorded as a pseudogene. The CDR3 length is 17 residues.

Only a few counts were recorded for this clonotype. This chain links TRBV7-8 with TRBJ2-1, with D perhaps TRBD1 or TRBD2 (6 bases each). Per the germline V gene, CDR1 is SGHVS and CDR2 is FQNEAQ. The CDR3 is made up of 21 amino acids. V dropped 5 bases and J dropped 5 bases, with 34 bases sitting between them. Here the CDR3 DNA reads TGTGCCAGCAGCCCATCCCGAGAGACTAGAAACCTGGGGGCCCCCCACAATGAGCAGTTCTTC. It encodes CASSPSRETRNLGAPHNEQFF. Full variable domain (outside the CDR3, taken from reference TRBV7-8 and TRBJ2-1): GAGVSQSPRYKVAKRGQDVALRCDPISGHVSLFWYQQALGQGPEFLTYFQNEAQLDKSGLPSDRFFAERPEGSVSTLKIQRTQQEDSAVYLCASSPSRETRNLGAPHNEQFFGPGTRLTVL.

This chain uses TRBV7-3 with TRBJ2-3; D is possibly TRBD1 (6 bases). Germline-derived CDR1 and CDR2 are SGHTA and FQGTGA. V lost 3 bases to trimming and J lost 2 bases, with 12 bases between them. The CDR3 consists of 15 residues. For the CDR3, the DNA is TGTGCCAGCAGCTTCCGGGCAGGGGACACAGATACGCAGTATTTT. Translated, it gives CASSFRAGDTDTQYF.

About this clonotype: One junction end disagrees with the germline gene, perhaps due to a read error. This chain connects TRBV19 to TRBJ1-5; 8 nucleotides line up with TRBD1. This CDR3 has 14 amino acids. The germline CDR1 and CDR2 sequences are LNHDA and SQIVND (reference sequence). CDR3 nucleotide sequence: TGTGCCAGTAGTCGTGGACAGGGCAGTCAGTCCCAGCATTTT. Its translation: CASSRGQGSQSQHF.

As DNA, the CDR3 is TGTGCCAGCAGTTATACCCGTGGGACAGGGAGTGTTCAGCCCCAGCATTTT. Its translation is CASSYTRGTGSVQPQHF. The rearrangement joins TRBV27 to TRBJ1-5; 9 bases map to TRBD1. The junction had 13 bases not matched to a gene; V was cut back by 4 bases and J by 6 bases. Germline loops: CDR1 MNHEY, CDR2 SMNVEV (reference sequence). This CDR3 is built from 17 residues.

The J gene is TRBJ1-2, the V gene TRBV5-1; D ambiguous. The CDR3 sequence is 18 residues long. Germline loops: CDR1 SGHRS, CDR2 YFSETQ. The germline V and J ends were trimmed by 0 bases and 0 bases, with 18 bases remaining between them. The CDR3 loop reads CASSLARSSDTANYGYTF. Written as DNA, the CDR3 is TGCGCCAGCAGCTTGGCCAGGTCTAGCGACACAGCTAACTATGGCTACACCTTC.

The V and J genes are TRBV5-4 and TRBJ2-7; 13 bases map to TRBD2. V lost 0 bases to trimming and J lost 6 bases; unmatched junction nucleotides: 3. CDR3 length equals 15 residues. Germline V CDR1 and CDR2: SGHNT, YYREEE (reference sequence). CDR3 residues: CASSLEGLAGVEQYF. The CDR3 bases are TGTGCCAGCAGCTTGGAAGGACTAGCGGGAGTCGAGCAGTACTTC.

CDR3 DNA sequence: TGTGCCAGCAGTCTGCCGACAGGGGGCTCGTACGAGCAGTACTTC. Protein: CASSLPTGGSYEQYF. This chain links TRBV28 with TRBJ2-7; 10 bases fit TRBD1. Trimming took 5 bases from V and 4 from J; bases not matched to a gene: 8. Germline assignment: CDR1 MDHEN and CDR2 SYDVKM. CDR3 length equals 15 residues.

This chain connects TRBV14 to TRBJ2-5; maybe TRBD1 (5 bases). CDR1 and CDR2 from the germline V gene are SGHDN and FVKESK. This CDR3 comprises 13 residues. Trimming shortened V by 1 base and J by 5 bases, and 8 bases separated the two germline ends. The CDR3 DNA is TGTGCCAGCAGCCAAGCACCAGGGGAGACCCAGTACTTC. This translates into CASSQAPGETQYF. Combining the CDR3 with reference TRBV14 and TRBJ2-5 gives the whole variable domain EAGVTQFPSHSVIEKGQTVTLRCDPISGHDNLYWYRRVMGKEIKFLLHFVKESKQDESGMPNNRFLAERTGGTYSTLKVQPAELEDSGVYFCASSQAPGETQYFGPGTRLLVL.

This clonotype rates as medium-sized. This chain connects TRBV7-3 to TRBJ2-2; the D gene is possibly TRBD1 (6 bases). V lost 5 bases, J lost 6 bases, and 16 bases lay in between. Germline values: CDR1 SGHTA, CDR2 FQGTGA. This CDR3 region has 15 residues. The CDR3 DNA reads as TGTGCCAGCAGCGCGATCGGCAGGGGCTCCGGGGAGCTGTTTTTT. Encoded protein: CASSAIGRGSGELFF.

The table lists this clonotype with a few counts. V is TRBV27 and J is TRBJ2-7; D gene ambiguous. Germline CDR1 and CDR2: MNHEY and SMNVEV (reference sequence). This CDR3 contains 13 residues. The V end lost 6 bases, the J end lost 6 bases, and 15 bases lay between the germline ends. The CDR3 here is CASRGRVEFEQYF. DNA of the CDR3: TGTGCCAGCAGAGGTCGCGTGGAATTCGAGCAGTACTTC.

V gene TRBV27 combines with J gene TRBJ2-3; 10 bases are a match to TRBD2. The CDR3 loop spans 16 amino acids. CDR1 MNHEY and CDR2 SMNVEV come from the germline V gene (reference sequence). V lost 6 bases to trimming and J lost 5 bases; unmatched junction nucleotides: 11. DNA for the CDR3: TGTGCCAGCAGCCAAAGGGCTAGCGGGGGAAGAGATACGCAGTATTTT. It is translated as CASSQRASGGRDTQYF.

CDR3 residues: CASSRDRNYGYTF. The CDR3 DNA reads as TGTGCCAGCAGCCGGGACAGGAACTATGGCTACACCTTC. The chain combines TRBV6-4 with TRBJ1-2; TRBD1 agrees at 8 bases. CDR1 is MRHNA, CDR2 SNTAGT, per germline. The CDR3 has 13 residues. The V segment lost 6 bases and the J segment 2 bases; nucleotides outside the gene matches: 2.

The rearrangement joins TRBV20-1 to TRBJ2-1; unclear D gene. Trimming removed 4 bases from V and 5 bases from J, with 21 bases in between. This CDR3 has 16 residues. CDR1 and CDR2 from the germline V gene are DFQATT and SNEGSKA (reference sequence). The CDR3 DNA follows: TGCAGTGCTATAATGTCCAGCGCCCGAACTCACAATGAGCAGTTCTTC. Its translation is CSAIMSSARTHNEQFF.

The gene calls are TRBV19 and TRBJ1-1; D gene uncertain. Germline CDR1 is LNHDA and CDR2 is SQIVND (reference sequence). V lost 2 bases and J 1 base, leaving 2 bases between the germline ends. The CDR3 spans 12 residues. CDR3 in amino acids: CASSISNTEAFF. Written as DNA, the CDR3 is TGTGCCAGTAGTATATCGAACACTGAAGCTTTCTTT.

The gene calls are TRBV7-9 and TRBJ2-1; TRBD1 might be the D (6 bases). V was pared by 5 bases and J by 6 bases, with 14 bases between. CDR1 is SEHNR, CDR2 FQNEAQ, per germline (reference sequence). The CDR3 totals 14 residues. CDR3 loop: CASSEGRGSNEQFF. CDR3 nucleotides: TGTGCCAGCAGCGAGGGAAGGGGGTCCAATGAGCAGTTCTTC.

The J gene is TRBJ1-2, the V gene TRBV7-2, with D tentatively TRBD1 (5 bases). Germline assignment: CDR1 SGHTA and CDR2 FQGNSA. Trimming stripped 2 bases from V and 4 bases from J, with 14 bases between. The CDR3 runs to 15 residues. The CDR3 DNA sequence: TGTACCAGCAGCTTACCCGTCGGAGGGACCTATGGCTACACCTTC. This encodes CTSSLPVGGTYGYTF.

The chain links TRBV7-6 to TRBJ1-1, with 7 positions matching TRBD1. Germline CDR1 SGHVS, CDR2 FNYEAQ. There are 14 residues in the CDR3. The J segment lost 0 bases and the V segment lost 5 bases, leaving 3 bases of the junction unmatched. In DNA form, the CDR3 reads TGTGCCAGCAGCCCGACAGGGTTGAACACTGAAGCTTTCTTT. Protein product: CASSPTGLNTEAFF.

This clonotype was observed a few times. The chain combines TRBV24-1 with TRBJ1-2, with D perhaps matching TRBD1 (5 bases). The CDR3 covers 13 residues. Germline V CDR1 and CDR2: KGHDR, SFDVKD. V was trimmed by 9 bases and J by 4 bases, leaving 14 bases between them. The CDR3 is CATFDDRIYGYTF. CDR3 DNA: TGTGCCACCTTCGATGACAGAATCTATGGCTACACCTTC.